This record concerns one T cell receptor beta chain sequence. Ten or more counts support this clonotype. Which antigen it targets is not known. The record has no base qualities; no much larger clone is one base away. Library generation was performed with 5' RACE. Sequenced on a NextSeq 500. To allow correction of PCR and sequencing errors, the TCR library protocol tagged every TCR cDNA molecule with a unique molecular identifier. Concerning the study's data processing: TCR identification, UMI-based error correction and CDR3 extraction were all carried out with Decombinator tools. TCRs above a frequency of 2 per 1,000, corresponding to the top 1% of the tumor frequency distribution, were defined as expanded. Each repertoire was subsampled 100 times to 5,000 TCRs, after which Renyi diversity was computed with the R vegan package. To build CDR3 similarity networks, amino acid triplet string-kernel similarity was used, and CDR3s were connected when their pairwise similarity was above 0.82. TCRdb reanalyzed the raw reads on its own, using fastp at Q25 for trimming and MiXCR for clone calling, and kept in-frame beta chains. One record per CDR3 amino acid sequence lists the most common genes and DNA. The V and J calls here are based on TCRdb, not the publication. The table for this sample lists about 48,000 distinct CDR3 sequences; about 5.8% of them were counted only once. Jointly, the top ten make up more than 9.5% of the sample.

The sample comes from a study of spatial heterogeneity in lung cancer (dated by TCRdb to between 2018 and 2021). Describing the broader study: Beta-chain transcripts were consistently detected in greater numbers than alpha-chain transcripts, which likely reflects a higher abundance of beta-chain transcripts. In the raw uncorrected reads, each unique combination of TCR and UMI appeared more than ten times on average. The study quantitatively compared TCR alpha and beta repertoires across multiple tumor regions, matched nontumor lung and blood in non-small cell lung cancer. The study linked features of the TCR repertoire to counts of nonsynonymous mutations, which were determined by whole-exome sequencing of tumor tissue. At surgery, 220 tumor regions, 64 matched nontumor lung samples and more than 55 PBMC samples were TCR-sequenced for both alpha and beta chains. Beyond this particular receptor, the publication reports: Confirming at a functional level the hypothesis that regional TCRs recognize regional mutations was considered to require additional single-cell paired TCR alpha and beta sequencing. Ubiquitous expanded tumor TCRs were detected in blood more often at tumor resection than at routine follow-up.

What this sample's time point label stands for: sample taken at primary tumor resection. The donors were more than 65 patients from the lung TRACERx cohort who had early-stage, untreated non-small cell lung cancer. Whole RNA extracted from tumor and nontumor lung tissue, or from cryopreserved PBMC samples, was used for TCR sequencing without cell sorting. Patients were selected for TCR sequencing only if sufficient RNA was available from at least two tumor regions. The sequences come from PBMCs, collected at surgery. The source of this sequence is a male donor with early-stage non-small cell lung cancer.

The nucleotide sequence reads as follows: TGTGCCAGCAGCTTTAGCCCCGGAGGGACTGGCTACGAGCAGTACTTC. Its product reads: CASSFSPGGTGYEQYF. The chain was built from TRBV7-2 and TRBJ2-7; the D gene is perhaps TRBD2, on 6 matching bases. V gives up 3 bases and J gives up 3 bases, and the segment between their germline ends measures 18 bases. From the germline V gene, CDR1 is SGHTA and CDR2 is FQGNSA. The CDR3 measures 16 amino acids from cysteine to phenylalanine. The kept DNA is CDR3 alone, 48 bases in frame from the first base.